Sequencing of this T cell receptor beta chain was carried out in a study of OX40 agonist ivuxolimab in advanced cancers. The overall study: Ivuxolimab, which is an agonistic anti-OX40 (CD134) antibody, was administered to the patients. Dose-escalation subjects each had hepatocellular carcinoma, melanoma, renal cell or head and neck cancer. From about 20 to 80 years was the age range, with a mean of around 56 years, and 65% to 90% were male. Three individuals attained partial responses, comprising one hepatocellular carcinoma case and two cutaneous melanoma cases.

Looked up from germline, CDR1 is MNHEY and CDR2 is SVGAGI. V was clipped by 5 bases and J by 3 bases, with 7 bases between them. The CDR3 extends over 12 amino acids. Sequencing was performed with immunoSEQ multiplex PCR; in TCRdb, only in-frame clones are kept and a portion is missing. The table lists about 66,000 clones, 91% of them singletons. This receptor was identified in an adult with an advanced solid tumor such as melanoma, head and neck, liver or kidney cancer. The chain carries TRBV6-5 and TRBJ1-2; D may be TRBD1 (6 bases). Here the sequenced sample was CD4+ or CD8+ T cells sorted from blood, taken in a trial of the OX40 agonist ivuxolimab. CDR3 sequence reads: CASSQGHYGYTF. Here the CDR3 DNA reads TGTGCCAGCAGTCAGGGGCACTATGGCTACACCTTC.